This T cell receptor (beta chain) came from a study of T cell repertoires in breast cancer. The study's findings and limits: Emulsion RT-PCR gave a qualitative, not quantitative, TCR profile. Tumor-involved sentinel nodes shared 7% to 10% of TCRs with matched tumors, tumor-free nodes 2%. Discarding singleton TCRs may have missed genuine antitumor clones.

The expanded emulsion RT-PCR method captured paired alpha and beta chains from CD8+ T cells. Details on this clonotype: Its cognate antigen is unknown.

A second nested PCR with blocking oligonucleotides suppressed unpaired genes. A single record per CDR3 protein comes from TCRdb applying MiXCR to the emulsion pairing reads. The sample includes some 37,000 distinct CDR3 sequences, about 48% of them seen just once. The sample consisted of CD8+ T cells. The clonotype originates from a pool of human donors with breast cancer or a healthy control (not recorded which).

The CDR3 DNA reads as TGTGCCAGCAGCACCTGGGAACAAGAGACCCAGTACTTC. This encodes CASSTWEQETQYF. J is TRBJ2-5 and V is TRBV7-2; D call uncertain. The CDR3 is made up of 13 amino acids. With 5 bases removed from V and 2 bases from J, the gap between germline ends came to 9 bases. CDR1 is SGHTA and CDR2 is FQGNSA in the germline V gene.